This TCR beta chain was profiled in a study of beta chain features in type 1 diabetes. Study-level background: On cell yields, gender and age, patients and healthy donors were similar.

V shed 6 bases, J shed 7 bases, and the junction held 8 bases outside the gene matches. This CDR3 contains 14 residues. The germline CDR1 and CDR2 sequences are LNHDA and SQIVND (reference sequence). Sorted cells reached over 98% purity in every population. The authors reverse transcribed all of the isolated RNA, so sequencing captured expressed TCRB transcripts. Only in-frame clones appear in the TCRdb table, and some are missing; sequencing was by immunoSEQ multiplex PCR. The sample consists of 130,000 to 150,000 clones, about 51% of them appearing once. This receptor was obtained from a man between 18 and 29 years old in good health. The chain couples TRBV19 to TRBJ1-2; TRBD1 agrees at 10 bases. The sample was Tregs from blood. CDR3 sequence reads: CASRGTGEDGGYTF. CDR3 DNA sequence: TGTGCCAGTAGGGGGACAGGGGAGGATGGTGGCTACACCTTC.